These T cell receptor beta chains were read from a single sample in a study of graft-versus-host responses after intestinal transplantation. The assay was immunoSEQ multiplex PCR, and TCRdb's table has in-frame clones only and misses some. The sample consists of around 18,000 clones, 90% of them appearing once. The sample was PBMCs, taken roughly 390 days after transplant. The receptors come from a human patient who received an intestinal transplant, so some T cells may come from the graft donor. The CDR3 runs from the conserved cysteine through the conserved F or W. D genes are given only for firm matches. Clone size is given for some rows only: seen once, a few or many times, or a class if the clone is expanded.

clone size: NA
D gene: NA
J gene: TRBJ1-2
V gene: TRBV21-1
CDR3 DNA: TGTGCCAGCAGCAAAGTTTGGAAGACAGGGGGTCCCTATGGCTACACCTTC
CDR3 protein: CASSKVWKTGGPYGYTF

clone size: NA
D gene: NA
J gene: TRBJ2-3
V gene: TRBV5-1
CDR3 DNA: TGCGCCAGCAGCTTGGGGGGGTCCGCAGATACGCAGTATTTT
CDR3 protein: CASSLGGSADTQYF

clone size: NA
D gene: TRBD1
J gene: TRBJ1-2
V gene: TRBV27
CDR3 DNA: TGTGCCAGCTCTTCGACAGGGGGCTATGGCTACACCTTC
CDR3 protein: CASSSTGGYGYTF

clone size: NA
D gene: TRBD1
J gene: TRBJ2-7
V gene: TRBV28
CDR3 DNA: TGTGCCAGCAGTGATAGCGACAGGGCCTACGAGCAGTACTTC
CDR3 protein: CASSDSDRAYEQYF

clone size: NA
D gene: TRBD2
J gene: TRBJ2-7
V gene: TRBV6-4
CDR3 DNA: TGTGCCAGCAGTGCTAGCGGGGGTGAGCCCCACGAGCAGTACTTC
CDR3 protein: CASSASGGEPHEQYF

clone size: NA
D gene: NA
J gene: TRBJ1-3
V gene: TRBV29-1
CDR3 DNA: TGCAGCGTTAGGACAGTCGGAAACACCATATATTTT
CDR3 protein: CSVRTVGNTIYF

clone size: NA
D gene: NA
J gene: TRBJ1-1
V gene: TRBV7-6
CDR3 DNA: TGTGCCAGCAGCTTAGCGCCTTGGCAGTCCCCTGAAGCTTTCTTT
CDR3 protein: CASSLAPWQSPEAFF

clone size: NA
D gene: TRBD2
J gene: TRBJ2-1
V gene: TRBV7-9
CDR3 DNA: TGTGCCAGCGGCTTAGGGTGGCGGGAGGATGAGCAGTTCTTC
CDR3 protein: CASGLGWREDEQFF

clone size: few
D gene: TRBD1
J gene: TRBJ1-6
V gene: TRBV28
CDR3 DNA: TGTGCCAGCAGTTTTCGACAGGGTGGGAGCTCACCCCTCCACTTT
CDR3 protein: CASSFRQGGSSPLHF

clone size: NA
D gene: NA
J gene: TRBJ1-2
V gene: TRBV4-1
CDR3 DNA: TGCGCCAGCAGCCAAGTTGGGGGCGGCTACACCTTC
CDR3 protein: CASSQVGGGYTF

clone size: NA
D gene: NA
J gene: TRBJ1-2
V gene: TRBV11-1
CDR3 DNA: TGTGCCAGCAGCTTAGACGGCGGAAACTATGGCTACACCTTC
CDR3 protein: CASSLDGGNYGYTF

clone size: NA
D gene: NA
J gene: TRBJ1-4
V gene: TRBV4-1
CDR3 DNA: TGCGCCAGCAGCCTAGCCATCTGGTATAACGTAGGTGCAACTAATGAAAAACTGTTTTTT
CDR3 protein: CASSLAIWYNVGATNEKLFF

clone size: once
D gene: NA
J gene: TRBJ2-5
V gene: TRBV2
CDR3 DNA: TGTGCCAGCAGTTATAAAGAGACCCAGTACTTC
CDR3 protein: CASSYKETQYF

clone size: NA
D gene: NA
J gene: TRBJ2-1
V gene: TRBV5-1
CDR3 DNA: TGCGCCAGCAGCTTGAGATGGGACACCTACAATGAGCAGTTCTTC
CDR3 protein: CASSLRWDTYNEQFF

clone size: NA
D gene: NA
J gene: TRBJ1-4
V gene: TRBV6-1
CDR3 DNA: TGTGCCAGCAGTGTTGAGACAACTCTTGGAAAACTGTTTTTT
CDR3 protein: CASSVETTLGKLFF

clone size: NA
D gene: TRBD1
J gene: TRBJ2-5
V gene: TRBV2
CDR3 DNA: TGTGCCAGCGAAGGGGGCGACGTCCAAGAGACCCAGTACTTC
CDR3 protein: CASEGGDVQETQYF

clone size: NA
D gene: NA
J gene: TRBJ2-7
V gene: TRBV19
CDR3 DNA: TGTGCCAGTAGTATTATGCGGGGGCACGAGCAGTACTTC
CDR3 protein: CASSIMRGHEQYF

clone size: NA
D gene: NA
J gene: TRBJ2-7
V gene: TRBV7-9
CDR3 DNA: TGTGCCAGCAGCTTAGACCAGGCGGCTCACGAGCAGTACTTC
CDR3 protein: CASSLDQAAHEQYF

clone size: NA
D gene: TRBD2
J gene: TRBJ2-7
V gene: TRBV28
CDR3 DNA: TGTGCCAGCAGTTTATCGGCTAGCGGGAGTAGAGAGCAGTACTTC
CDR3 protein: CASSLSASGSREQYF

clone size: NA
D gene: NA
J gene: TRBJ1-5
V gene: TRBV21-1
CDR3 DNA: TGTGCCAGCAGCAATCGATCAGGGGATAGCAATCAGCCCCAGCATTTT
CDR3 protein: CASSNRSGDSNQPQHF

clone size: once
D gene: TRBD1
J gene: TRBJ1-2
V gene: TRBV4-1
CDR3 DNA: TGCGCCAGCACGAACGGGGGACTGGGACAGCTTTATGGCTACACCTTC
CDR3 protein: CASTNGGLGQLYGYTF

clone size: few
D gene: NA
J gene: TRBJ1-4
V gene: TRBV4-1
CDR3 DNA: TGCGCCAGCAGCCAAGAAGTCTATGATGAAAAACTGTTTTTT
CDR3 protein: CASSQEVYDEKLFF

clone size: NA
D gene: NA
J gene: TRBJ2-7
V gene: TRBV7-9
CDR3 DNA: TGTGCCAGCAGGGAGGAAAGCTCCTACGAGCAGTACTTC
CDR3 protein: CASREESSYEQYF

clone size: NA
D gene: NA
J gene: TRBJ2-7
V gene: TRBV15
CDR3 DNA: TGTGCCACCAGCAGAGAGACAGCTAGCGTTCACCCATACGAGCAGTACTTC
CDR3 protein: CATSRETASVHPYEQYF

clone size: once
D gene: NA
J gene: TRBJ1-2
V gene: TRBV6-5
CDR3 DNA: TGTGCCAGCAGTGTGCGACAGGCTGGCTACACCTTC
CDR3 protein: CASSVRQAGYTF

clone size: NA
D gene: NA
J gene: TRBJ2-5
V gene: TRBV4-1
CDR3 DNA: TGCGCCAGCAGCCAAGGGGGCGCGGGACAAGAGACCCAGTACTTC
CDR3 protein: CASSQGGAGQETQYF

clone size: NA
D gene: TRBD1
J gene: TRBJ2-7
V gene: TRBV7-8
CDR3 DNA: TGTGCCAGCAGCTCCGGGACAGGTGACTACGAGCAGTACTTC
CDR3 protein: CASSSGTGDYEQYF

clone size: NA
D gene: TRBD1
J gene: TRBJ2-7
V gene: TRBV5-6
CDR3 DNA: TGTGCCAGCAGCTCCGGGACAGTGTACGAGCAGTACTTC
CDR3 protein: CASSSGTVYEQYF

clone size: NA
D gene: NA
J gene: TRBJ2-7
V gene: TRBV7-8
CDR3 DNA: TGTGCCAGCAGCTTGACCCAGACGTTGGGAATTCCCTACGAGCAGTACTTC
CDR3 protein: CASSLTQTLGIPYEQYF

clone size: NA
D gene: NA
J gene: TRBJ2-1
V gene: TRBV6-6
CDR3 DNA: TGTGCCAGCAGTTACCTATCCGGTCCGGAGCAGTTCTTC
CDR3 protein: CASSYLSGPEQFF

clone size: NA
D gene: TRBD1
J gene: TRBJ2-5
V gene: TRBV28
CDR3 DNA: TGTGCCAGCAGCCGCCCGACAGGGGGTGGTGAGACCCAGTACTTC
CDR3 protein: CASSRPTGGGETQYF

clone size: NA
D gene: TRBD1
J gene: TRBJ1-4
V gene: TRBV6-1
CDR3 DNA: TGTGCCAGCAGTCCCGACAGGGGAGGAGGTGAAAAACTGTTTTTT
CDR3 protein: CASSPDRGGGEKLFF

clone size: NA
D gene: NA
J gene: TRBJ2-2
V gene: TRBV30
CDR3 DNA: TGTGCCTGGAGTGTACTAAGTCGTCCCGGGGAGCTGTTTTTT
CDR3 protein: CAWSVLSRPGELFF

clone size: NA
D gene: NA
J gene: TRBJ2-3
V gene: TRBV10-1
CDR3 DNA: TGCGCCAGCAGTGGAGGGGATCCCAGCACAGATACGCAGTATTTT
CDR3 protein: CASSGGDPSTDTQYF

clone size: NA
D gene: NA
J gene: TRBJ1-1
V gene: TRBV6-5
CDR3 DNA: TGTGCCAGCAGTTCGGGATCGGGGACTGAAGCTTTCTTT
CDR3 protein: CASSSGSGTEAFF

clone size: few
D gene: TRBD2
J gene: TRBJ2-1
V gene: TRBV6-4
CDR3 DNA: TGTGCCAGCAGTGACGGGGGGGCCTACAATGAGCAGTTCTTC
CDR3 protein: CASSDGGAYNEQFF

clone size: once
D gene: NA
J gene: TRBJ2-7
V gene: TRBV27
CDR3 DNA: TGTGCCAGCAGTTGGGACCCCAGGGGTCTTCCATACGAGCAGTACTTC
CDR3 protein: CASSWDPRGLPYEQYF

clone size: NA
D gene: NA
J gene: TRBJ1-1
V gene: TRBV7-4
CDR3 DNA: TGTGCCAGCAGCTCCTCTTTTGGCCCTGGCACTGAAGCTTTCTTT
CDR3 protein: CASSSSFGPGTEAFF

clone size: NA
D gene: NA
J gene: TRBJ1-6
V gene: TRBV11-3
CDR3 DNA: TGTGCCAGCAGCCCGAGGGTAAATAATTCACCCCTCCACTTT
CDR3 protein: CASSPRVNNSPLHF

clone size: NA
D gene: TRBD2
J gene: TRBJ2-3
V gene: TRBV6-1
CDR3 DNA: TGTGCCAGCAGTGGGACTAGCGGGGTAGATACGCAGTATTTT
CDR3 protein: CASSGTSGVDTQYF

clone size: NA
D gene: NA
J gene: TRBJ1-2
V gene: TRBV6-5
CDR3 DNA: TGTGCCAGCAGTTACGCCAGGGGCTATGGCTACACCTTC
CDR3 protein: CASSYARGYGYTF

clone size: few
D gene: NA
J gene: TRBJ1-1
V gene: TRBV2
CDR3 DNA: TGTGCCAGCATGTTCGCGCAGAACACTGAAGCTTTCTTT
CDR3 protein: CASMFAQNTEAFF

clone size: NA
D gene: TRBD2
J gene: TRBJ2-7
V gene: TRBV10-2
CDR3 DNA: TGCGCCAGCAGGACTAGCGGGGGGGACGAGCAGTACTTC
CDR3 protein: CASRTSGGDEQYF

clone size: NA
D gene: NA
J gene: TRBJ1-2
V gene: TRBV6-5
CDR3 DNA: TGTGCCAGCAGTCCCCCCGGTTTGGGTGGCTACACCTTC
CDR3 protein: CASSPPGLGGYTF

clone size: NA
D gene: NA
J gene: TRBJ2-7
V gene: TRBV27
CDR3 DNA: TGTGCCAGCAGTCCCGGGACGGCTGTTTCCTACGAGCAGTACTTC
CDR3 protein: CASSPGTAVSYEQYF

clone size: once
D gene: TRBD2
J gene: TRBJ2-7
V gene: TRBV4-2
CDR3 DNA: TGTGCCAGCATCCCCCGGCCAGCGGGAGACTACGAGCAGTACTTC
CDR3 protein: CASIPRPAGDYEQYF

clone size: NA
D gene: TRBD1
J gene: TRBJ2-3
V gene: TRBV7-9
CDR3 DNA: TGTGCCAGCAACCTGGTCCGGGACAGGGGGCGGAATACGCAGTATTTT
CDR3 protein: CASNLVRDRGRNTQYF

clone size: NA
D gene: NA
J gene: TRBJ1-2
V gene: TRBV23-1
CDR3 DNA: TGCGCCAGCAGTCAATCGGGGGGCGGCTACACCTTC
CDR3 protein: CASSQSGGGYTF